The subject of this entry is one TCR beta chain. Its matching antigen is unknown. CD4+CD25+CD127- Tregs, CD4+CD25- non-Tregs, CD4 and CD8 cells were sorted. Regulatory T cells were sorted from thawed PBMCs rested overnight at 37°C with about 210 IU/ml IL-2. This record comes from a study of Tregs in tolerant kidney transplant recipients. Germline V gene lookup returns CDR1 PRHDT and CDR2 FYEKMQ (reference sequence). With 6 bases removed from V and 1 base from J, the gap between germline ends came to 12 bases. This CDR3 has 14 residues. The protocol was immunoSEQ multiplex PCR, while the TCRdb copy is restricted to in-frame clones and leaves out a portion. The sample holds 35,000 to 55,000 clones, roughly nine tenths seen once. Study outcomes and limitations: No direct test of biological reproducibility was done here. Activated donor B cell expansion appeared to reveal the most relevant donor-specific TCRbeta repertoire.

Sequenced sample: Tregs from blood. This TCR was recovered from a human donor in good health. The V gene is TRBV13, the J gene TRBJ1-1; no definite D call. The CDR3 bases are TGTGCCAGCAGTCGGACCCCTAAGAACACTGAAGCTTTCTTT. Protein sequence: CASSRTPKNTEAFF.